The 31 T cell receptor beta chains given below trace back to one sample, sequenced in a study of blood T cell repertoires in COVID-19. Here immunoSEQ multiplex PCR was the method, and the copy in TCRdb shows in-frame clones only, minus some. Of 150,000 to 200,000 clones in the sample, about 86% are singletons; the top ten hold roughly 8.7%. Sequencing was done on a sample of peripheral blood. These receptors were collected from a man aged 45-60 years with active or convalescent COVID-19.

V is TRBV24-1 and J is TRBJ1-2, with a weak D call TRBD1 (5 bases). V was shortened by 3 bases and J by 3 bases, with 13 bases between the two germline ends. CDR3 length: 15 amino acids. CDR1 KGHDR and CDR2 SFDVKD come from the germline V gene. The CDR3 DNA sequence: TGTGCCACCAGTGATCCCCTCGGGGGAGACTATGGCTACACCTTC. This translates into CATSDPLGGDYGYTF.

The chain uses TRBV7-9 and TRBJ2-5; possibly TRBD1 for D (6 bases). Germline V lookup: CDR1 SEHNR, CDR2 FQNEAQ (reference sequence). Trimming pared 5 bases from V and 3 bases from J, leaving 13 bases between. The CDR3 is 14 amino acids. As DNA, the CDR3 is TGTGCCAGCAGCCAGATGGGGACAAAAGAGACCCAGTACTTC. The encoded protein is CASSQMGTKETQYF. The full variable domain, with the rest looked up from reference TRBV7-9 and TRBJ2-5, is DTGVSQNPRHKITKRGQNVTFRCDPISEHNRLYWYRQTLGQGPEFLTYFQNEAQLEKSRLLSDRFSAERPKGSFSTLEIQRTEQGDSAMYLCASSQMGTKETQYFGPGTRLLVL.

CDR3 sequence reads: CASSAPGNYGYTF. CDR3 in DNA: TGTGCCAGTAGTGCCCCGGGAAACTATGGCTACACCTTC. J is TRBJ1-2 and V is TRBV19; D is unresolved. Germline lookup yields CDR1 LNHDA and CDR2 SQIVND (reference sequence). Trimming stripped 5 bases from V and 2 bases from J, with 9 bases between. The CDR3 is made up of 13 amino acids. The complete variable domain, with remaining parts taken from reference TRBV19 and TRBJ1-2, reads DGGITQSPKYLFRKEGQNVTLSCEQNLNHDAMYWYRQDPGQGLRLIYYSQIVNDFQKGDIAEGYSVSREKKESFPLTVTSAQKNPTAFYLCASSAPGNYGYTFGSGTRLTVV.

V gene TRBV4-2 combines with J gene TRBJ2-3, with 9 bases matching TRBD2. V shed 5 bases and J 0 bases; nucleotides not matched to a gene: 9. The germline V gene encodes CDR1 LGHNA and CDR2 YNFKEQ. This CDR3 spans 17 amino acids. The CDR3 bases are TGTGCCAGCAGCAGAGAAAGTACTAGCGGGAGCACAGATACGCAGTATTTT. This gives the protein CASSRESTSGSTDTQYF.

The chain uses TRBV28 and TRBJ2-7, with D possibly TRBD1 on 6 matching bases. This CDR3 has 12 amino acids. Trimming left V 8 bases short and J 1 base short, with 9 bases between. Germline CDR1 and CDR2: MDHEN and SYDVKM. CDR3 sequence (DNA): TGTGCCAGCGATACAGGGTCCTACGAGCAGTACTTC. This gives the protein CASDTGSYEQYF.

Only one count was recorded for this clone. DNA of the CDR3: TGTGCCAGCAGCTTACCGGGACAGGGAAGAGACACTGAAGCTTTCTTT. Its protein product is CASSLPGQGRDTEAFF. This chain connects TRBV7-9 to TRBJ1-1, with TRBD1 matching over 9 bases. V lost 2 bases and J lost 3; bases outside the gene matches: 7. From germline, CDR1 is SEHNR and CDR2 FQNEAQ (reference sequence). The CDR3 consists of 16 residues.

The V call is TRBV14, the J call TRBJ2-7; weak D call: TRBD2 (5 bases). Germline V CDR1 and CDR2: SGHDN, FVKESK. This CDR3 has 12 amino acids. V lost 1 base to trimming and J lost 7 bases, with 8 bases between them. The DNA for the CDR3 is TGTGCCAGCAGCCAAGGGCCGGGGGAGCAGTACTTC. Translation gives CASSQGPGEQYF.

This clone has just a few counts. The rearrangement links TRBV6-2 or TRBV6-3 to TRBJ2-2, with D possibly being TRBD1 (6 bases). Germline V CDR1 and CDR2: MNHEY, SVGEGT. Trimming took 5 bases from V and 5 from J, leaving 12 bases between them. The CDR3 has 14 amino acids. CDR3 protein: CASSRNRATGELFF. CDR3 coding DNA: TGTGCCAGCAGTAGAAACAGGGCTACCGGGGAGCTGTTTTTT.

This sequence joins TRBV2 and TRBJ1-2, with D possibly matching TRBD1 (5 bases). The V end lost 4 bases, the J end lost 6 bases, and 18 bases lay between the germline ends. The V gene's germline CDR1 is SNHLY and CDR2 FYNNEI. The CDR3 runs 15 residues. The CDR3 DNA sequence: TGTGCCAGCAGTGCCGGGACTAAATTGGGGAATGGCTACACCTTC. Protein: CASSAGTKLGNGYTF.

This chain connects TRBV11-2 to TRBJ2-1; the D gene is possibly TRBD1 (7 bases). The ends were cut back, 4 bases at V and 5 bases at J, with 15 bases in the middle. The CDR3 length is 15 residues. Germline V lookup: CDR1 SGHAT, CDR2 FQNNGV. For the CDR3, the DNA is TGTGCCAGCAGCTCACGACAGGGCGGGAACAATGAGCAGTTCTTC. Translated, it gives CASSSRQGGNNEQFF.

The J gene is TRBJ2-7, the V gene TRBV18; 9 nucleotides line up with TRBD1. V was clipped by 4 bases and J by 5 bases; unmatched bases: 6. The germline gives CDR1 KGHSH, CDR2 LQKENI. This CDR3 is built from 14 residues. The CDR3 is CASSLGTGLDEQYF. In nucleotides, the CDR3 is TGTGCCAGCTCACTTGGGACAGGGTTGGACGAGCAGTACTTC.

The rearrangement links TRBV4-1 to TRBJ2-1; TRBD2 matches at 9 bases. From germline, CDR1 is MGHRA and CDR2 YSYEKL. The junction had 7 bases not matched to a gene; V was cut back by 0 bases and J by 7 bases. This CDR3 has 16 amino acids. The CDR3: CASSQDGAGGPNEQFF. The CDR3 DNA reads TGCGCCAGCAGCCAAGACGGGGCGGGAGGGCCGAATGAGCAGTTCTTC.

The V and J genes are TRBV2 and TRBJ2-5, with TRBD2 matching 7 bases. This CDR3 has 15 amino acids. From germline, CDR1 is SNHLY and CDR2 FYNNEI. The trim removed 5 bases at V and 5 bases at J, leaving 11 bases unmatched. This chain's CDR3 is CASSMWGREAETQYF. As DNA, the CDR3 is TGTGCCAGCAGTATGTGGGGGAGGGAGGCTGAGACCCAGTACTTC.

The chain joins TRBV10-1 to TRBJ2-5, with 9 bases lining up with TRBD2. The germline V gene has CDR1 WNHNN and CDR2 SYGVQD (reference sequence). The CDR3 is 14 amino acids. V was clipped by 4 bases and J by 5 bases; unmatched bases: 5. CDR3 nucleotides: TGCGCCAGCAGTGGAAGCGGGAGGTTTGAGACCCAGTACTTC. Protein product: CASSGSGRFETQYF.

The CDR3 DNA reads TGTGCCAGCAGCCCGGGGATGGGGGAGGGTAATTCACCCCTCCACTTT. Encoded protein: CASSPGMGEGNSPLHF. The chain links TRBV7-9 to TRBJ1-6; the D gene is possibly TRBD1 (5 bases). V gave up 5 bases and J gave up 6 bases, with 17 bases separating them. The CDR3 sequence is 16 residues long. Germline lookup yields CDR1 SEHNR and CDR2 FQNEAQ (reference sequence).

This clone occurred once. CDR3 sequence: CASSTTVTYEQYF. CDR3 nucleotides: TGTGCCAGCAGCACCACAGTAACCTACGAGCAGTACTTC. The genes are TRBV7-2 and TRBJ2-7, with D unclear. This CDR3 contains 13 residues. The germline CDR1 and CDR2 sequences are SGHTA and FQGNSA. Trimming cost V 5 bases and J 2 bases, with 10 bases left between them.

The chain joins TRBV5-4 to TRBJ2-2, with D tentatively TRBD1 (5 bases). CDR3 length: 16 amino acids. V was clipped by 0 bases and J by 0 bases, with 9 bases between them. CDR1 and CDR2 (germline): SGHNT, YYREEE (reference sequence). The CDR3, as DNA: TGTGCCAGCAGCTTGGTTGCAGGGTCGAACACCGGGGAGCTGTTTTTT. It yields the protein CASSLVAGSNTGELFF.

The rearrangement links TRBV11-3 to TRBJ2-1; 9 positions match TRBD1. This CDR3 comprises 14 residues. CDR1 is SGHNT, CDR2 YENEEA, per germline. V shed 4 bases and J 8 bases; nucleotides not matched to a gene: 6. CDR3 in DNA: TGTGCCAGCAGCTCACAGGGGGCAGGCGATGAGCAGTTCTTC. This translates into CASSSQGAGDEQFF.

The chain couples TRBV19 to TRBJ1-1, with 10 bases that match TRBD1. Trimming at V came to 5 bases and at J to 0 bases, leaving 3 bases not matched to a gene. The germline gives CDR1 LNHDA, CDR2 SQIVND (reference sequence). CDR3 length equals 15 residues. CDR3 amino acids: CASSLGQGLNTEAFF. The CDR3, as DNA: TGTGCCAGTAGTTTGGGACAGGGGTTGAACACTGAAGCTTTCTTT.

The chain carries TRBV12-3 or TRBV12-4 and TRBJ1-3; D gene ambiguous. Trimming took off 6 bases at V and 5 bases at J, with 8 bases between the two ends. This CDR3 spans 12 amino acids. CDR3 protein: CASRPQRNTIYF. DNA for the CDR3: TGTGCCAGCAGACCCCAGAGAAACACCATATATTTT.

This clone was counted only a few times. The gene calls are TRBV18 and TRBJ1-3; D may be TRBD1 (5 bases). Germline V gives CDR1 KGHSH, CDR2 LQKENI. Trimming pared 6 bases from V and 3 bases from J, leaving 18 bases between. CDR3 size: 16 residues. This chain's CDR3 is CASSPNRSGFGNTIYF. CDR3 bases: TGTGCCAGCTCTCCAAACAGGTCGGGTTTTGGAAACACCATATATTTT. Complete variable domain (other parts from reference TRBV18 and TRBJ1-3): NAGVMQNPRHLVRRRGQEARLRCSPMKGHSHVYWYRQLPEEGLKFMVYLQKENIIDESGMPKERFSAEFPKEGPSILRIQQVVRGDSAAYFCASSPNRSGFGNTIYFGEGSWLTVV.

This chain connects TRBV5-1 to TRBJ1-2, with TRBD1 matching 8 bases. V lost 8 bases, J lost 1 base, and 4 bases stayed unmatched. Germline V CDR1 and CDR2: SGHRS, YFSETQ. The CDR3 is made up of 13 amino acids. The CDR3 DNA reads TGCGCCAGTCGGACAGGGTTTAACTATGGCTACACCTTC. Its protein product is CASRTGFNYGYTF.

The genes are TRBV20-1 and TRBJ1-1; 9 positions agree with TRBD1. The V gene's germline CDR1 is DFQATT and CDR2 SNEGSKA (reference sequence). This CDR3 has 11 amino acids. The ends lost 3 bases at V and 10 bases at J; junction bases unmatched: 3. The CDR3 region has the DNA TGCAGTGCTAGTGAGGACAGGGGAGCTTTCTTT. Translating it yields CSASEDRGAFF.

This clone was seen only once. The chain combines TRBV28 with TRBJ2-7; a weak D match, TRBD1 (9 bases). The length of the CDR3 is 20 residues. Germline CDR1 reads MDHEN; CDR2 reads SYDVKM. The ends were cut back, 5 bases at V and 3 bases at J, with 32 bases in the middle. The CDR3: CASSGSPGDRAGTSIYEQYF. The CDR3 DNA sequence: TGTGCCAGCAGTGGCAGCCCCGGGGACAGGGCCGGGACTAGTATCTACGAGCAGTACTTC.

For the CDR3, the DNA is TGTGCCAGCAGTTTTACTAGCGGGAGTGGGGCCGGGGAGCTGTTTTTT. The encoded protein is CASSFTSGSGAGELFF. The J gene is TRBJ2-2, the V gene TRBV7-3; 11 nucleotides agree with TRBD2. The trim removed 6 bases at V and 6 bases at J, leaving 9 bases unmatched. This CDR3 spans 16 amino acids. Germline CDR1 reads SGHTA; CDR2 reads FQGTGA.

The V call is TRBV18, the J call TRBJ2-3; 7 bases map to TRBD1. Looked up from germline, CDR1 is KGHSH and CDR2 is LQKENI. V was pared by 2 bases and J by 13 bases, with 9 bases of the junction left unmatched. The CDR3 is 13 residues long. CDR3 amino acids: CASSPIGDRAKYF. The CDR3 DNA follows: TGTGCCAGCTCACCAATAGGAGACAGGGCTAAGTATTTT.

The rearrangement links TRBV27 to TRBJ2-5; D possibly corresponds to TRBD1 (7 bases). The ends were cut back, 6 bases at V and 4 bases at J, with 12 bases in the middle. The CDR3 runs to 13 residues. Looked up from germline, CDR1 is MNHEY and CDR2 is SMNVEV (reference sequence). The CDR3 sequence: CASRDRDSETQYF. CDR3 nucleotide sequence: TGTGCCAGCAGAGACAGGGACTCAGAGACCCAGTACTTC.

This rearrangement joins TRBV11-2 to TRBJ2-5, with TRBD1 identical over 9 bases. The ends lost 4 bases at V and 5 bases at J; junction bases unmatched: 11. CDR3 length: 16 amino acids. CDR1 is SGHAT and CDR2 is FQNNGV in the germline V gene. CDR3 sequence: CASSSQRDRVMETQYF. The CDR3 DNA reads TGTGCCAGCAGCTCACAACGGGACAGGGTTATGGAGACCCAGTACTTC.

The V and J genes are TRBV5-4 and TRBJ1-2; TRBD1 matches at 7 bases. The trim removed 5 bases at V and 8 bases at J, leaving 6 bases unmatched. Per germline, CDR1 SGHNT and CDR2 YYREEE (reference sequence). This CDR3 has 12 amino acids. The CDR3 is CASRRQGNGYTF. The CDR3 nucleotides are TGTGCCAGCAGAAGACAGGGTAACGGCTACACCTTC.

The chain couples TRBV5-1 to TRBJ1-4, with D perhaps matching TRBD1 (5 bases). Germline V gene sequence: CDR1 SGHRS, CDR2 YFSETQ. Trimming left V 5 bases short and J 0 bases short, with 14 bases between. The CDR3 sequence is 16 residues long. DNA for the CDR3: TGCGCCAGCAGTTCGGGGGGGACTGCAACTAATGAAAAACTGTTTTTT. The encoded protein is CASSSGGTATNEKLFF. The full variable domain, rest sourced from reference TRBV5-1 and TRBJ1-4, is KAGVTQTPRYLIKTRGQQVTLSCSPISGHRSVSWYQQTPGQGLQFLFEYFSETQRNKGNFPGRFSGRQFSNSRSEMNVSTLELGDSALYLCASSSGGTATNEKLFFGSGTQLSVL.

The rearrangement uses TRBV6-5 and TRBJ2-7; D is possibly TRBD2 (6 bases). Trimming removed 2 bases from V and 5 bases from J, with 13 bases in between. The CDR3 is made up of 14 amino acids. CDR1 is MNHEY and CDR2 is SVGAGI in the germline V gene. The CDR3 DNA reads as TGTGCCAGCAGTTACGAGCGGAGGGGAAACGAGCAGTACTTC. This sequence encodes CASSYERRGNEQYF.